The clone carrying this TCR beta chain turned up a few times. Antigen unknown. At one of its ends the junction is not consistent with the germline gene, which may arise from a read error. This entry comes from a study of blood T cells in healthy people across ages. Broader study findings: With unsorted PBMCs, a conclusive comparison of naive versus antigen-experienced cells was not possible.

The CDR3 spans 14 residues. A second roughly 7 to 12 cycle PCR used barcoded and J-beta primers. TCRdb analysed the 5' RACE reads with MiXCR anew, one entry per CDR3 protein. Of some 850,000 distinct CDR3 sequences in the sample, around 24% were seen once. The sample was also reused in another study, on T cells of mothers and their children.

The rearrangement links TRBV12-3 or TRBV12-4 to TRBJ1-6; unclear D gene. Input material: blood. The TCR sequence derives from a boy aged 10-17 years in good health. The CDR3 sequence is CASSLAQTNSPLHF. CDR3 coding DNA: TGTGCCAGCAGCTTAGCGCAAACTAATTCACCCCTCCACTTT.